The next 7 T cell receptor beta chains were all read from a single sample in a study of identical twins. TCRdb processed the 5' RACE reads anew with MiXCR; each CDR3 protein has one entry. This sample has roughly 1.6 million distinct CDR3 sequences; roughly a third occur once, and the top ten carry around 0.25%. Sequenced input: cord blood. The receptor set was obtained from a newborn girl in good health.

This clonotype was detected ten times or more. The chain joins TRBV20-1 to TRBJ2-5, with TRBD2 matching 10 bases. The DNA matches TRBJ2-7 better at its end, which makes the J call doubtful. Germline assignment: CDR1 DFQATT and CDR2 SNEGSKA (reference sequence). The CDR3 is 15 residues long. The CDR3 DNA reads TGCAGTGCTAGAGATCTATGGGGACTAGCGACCGAGCAGTACTTC. Translating it yields CSARDLWGLATEQYF.

This clonotype was detected a few times. The chain joins TRBV2 to TRBJ2-1, with 9 bases aligning to TRBD2. Per the germline V gene, CDR1 is SNHLY and CDR2 is FYNNEI. Unmatched junction bases numbered 9, after V lost 9 bases and J lost 3 bases. This CDR3 contains 15 residues. The CDR3 nucleotides are TGTGCCAGTCTACCCATGACTAGCGGCTACAATGAGCAGTTCTTC. This gives the protein CASLPMTSGYNEQFF. Full variable domain (missing parts from reference TRBV2 and TRBJ2-1): EPEVTQTPSHQVTQMGQEVILRCVPISNHLYFYWYRQILGQKVEFLVSFYNNEISEKSEIFDDQFSVERPDGSNFTLKIRSTKLEDSAMYFCASLPMTSGYNEQFFGPGTRLTVL.

This clonotype was counted at least ten times. The germline gene is not matched at one end of the junction; a read error may be the cause. This sequence joins TRBV29-1 and TRBJ2-4; the match to TRBD2 covers 13 bases. The CDR3 has 18 residues. Per the germline V gene, CDR1 is SQVTM and CDR2 is ANQGSEA. For the CDR3, the DNA is TGCAGCGTTGATTTAGGCTCACTAGCGGGAGGGCCTAAAATCATTCAGTACTTC. Its protein product is CSVDLGSLAGGPKIIQYF. Full variable domain (rest looked up from reference TRBV29-1 and TRBJ2-4): SAVISQKPSRDICQRGTSLTIQCQVDSQVTMMFWYRQQPGQSLTLIATANQGSEATYESGFVIDKFPISRPNLTFSTLTVSNMSPEDSSIYLCSVDLGSLAGGPKIIQYFGAGTRLSVL.

This clonotype was seen more than once but under ten times. The chain links TRBV20-1 to TRBJ2-5; D perhaps matches TRBD2 (6 bases). The CDR3 consists of 15 residues. From germline, CDR1 is DFQATT and CDR2 SNEGSKA (reference sequence). Trimming stripped 6 bases from V and 5 bases from J, with 22 bases between. The CDR3 here is CSAREEVGGAETQYF. The CDR3 DNA reads as TGCAGTGCCAGGGAGGAGGTTGGAGGGGCCGAGACCCAGTACTTC.

Only a few counts were recorded for this clonotype. The V call is TRBV5-1, the J call TRBJ2-2, with D uncertain. Trimming took off 1 base at V and 2 bases at J, with 21 bases between the two ends. Germline loops: CDR1 SGHRS, CDR2 YFSETQ. The CDR3 consists of 19 residues. The CDR3 reads CASSLYPRLPFLNTGELFF. DNA of the CDR3: TGCGCCAGCAGCTTGTATCCGAGACTCCCCTTCTTAAACACCGGGGAGCTGTTTTTT.

The chain joins TRBV20-1 to TRBJ2-7, with D perhaps matching TRBD1 (7 bases). The ends were cut back, 7 bases at V and 0 bases at J, with 25 bases in the middle. Per germline, CDR1 DFQATT and CDR2 SNEGSKA (reference sequence). There are 17 residues in the CDR3. CDR3 bases: TGCAGTGTTAGTGCCGGGAGCAGGGGGATCAACTCCTACGAGCAGTACTTC. Amino acids: CSVSAGSRGINSYEQYF.

This clonotype was found a few times. J is TRBJ2-1 and V is TRBV7-2; 7 bases align to TRBD2. Germline CDR1 SGHTA, CDR2 FQGNSA. V lost 0 bases, J lost 4 bases, and 21 bases stayed unmatched. The CDR3 is made up of 21 amino acids. DNA of the CDR3: TGTGCCAGCAGCTTAGCGGTGGGTCTGCTAGCGGCGAGGCGGGTTTACAATGAGCAGTTCTTC. As protein: CASSLAVGLLAARRVYNEQFF.